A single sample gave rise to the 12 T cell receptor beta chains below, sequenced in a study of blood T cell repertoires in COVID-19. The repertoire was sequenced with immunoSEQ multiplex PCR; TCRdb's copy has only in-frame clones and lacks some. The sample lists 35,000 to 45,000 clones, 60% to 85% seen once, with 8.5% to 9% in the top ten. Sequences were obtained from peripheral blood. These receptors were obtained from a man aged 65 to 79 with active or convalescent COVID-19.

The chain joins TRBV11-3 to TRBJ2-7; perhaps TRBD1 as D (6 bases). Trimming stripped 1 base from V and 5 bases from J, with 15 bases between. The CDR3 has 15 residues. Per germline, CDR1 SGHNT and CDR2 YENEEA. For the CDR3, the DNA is TGTGCCAGCAGCTTAGGAGGCGGACAGTCGCACGAGCAGTACTTC. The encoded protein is CASSLGGGQSHEQYF. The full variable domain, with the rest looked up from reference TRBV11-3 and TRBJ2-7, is EAGVVQSPRYKIIEKKQPVAFWCNPISGHNTLYWYLQNLGQGPELLIRYENEEAVDDSQLPKDRFSAERLKGVDSTLKIQPAELGDSAVYLCASSLGGGQSHEQYFGPGTRLTVT.

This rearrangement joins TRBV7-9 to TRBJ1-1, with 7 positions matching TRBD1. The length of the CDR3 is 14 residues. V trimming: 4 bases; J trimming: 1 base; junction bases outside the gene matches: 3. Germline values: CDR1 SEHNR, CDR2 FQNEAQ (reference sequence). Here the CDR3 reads CASSSGQPNTEAFF. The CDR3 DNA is TGTGCCAGCAGCTCGGGACAGCCGAACACTGAAGCTTTCTTT.

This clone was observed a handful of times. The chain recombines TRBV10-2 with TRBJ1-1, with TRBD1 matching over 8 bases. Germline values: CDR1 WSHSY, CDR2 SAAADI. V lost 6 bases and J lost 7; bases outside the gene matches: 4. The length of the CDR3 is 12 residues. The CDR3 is CASSGTGYEAFF. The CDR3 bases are TGCGCCAGCAGCGGGACAGGCTATGAAGCTTTCTTT.

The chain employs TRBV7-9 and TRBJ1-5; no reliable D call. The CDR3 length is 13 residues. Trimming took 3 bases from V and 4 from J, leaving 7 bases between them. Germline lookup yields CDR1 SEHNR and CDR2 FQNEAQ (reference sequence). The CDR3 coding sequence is TGTGCCAGCAGCTTTAACAGAAATCAGCCCCAGCATTTT. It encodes CASSFNRNQPQHF.

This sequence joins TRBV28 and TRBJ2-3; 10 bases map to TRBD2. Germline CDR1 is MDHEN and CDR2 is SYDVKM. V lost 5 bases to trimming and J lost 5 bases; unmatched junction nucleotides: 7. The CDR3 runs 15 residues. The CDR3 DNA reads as TGTGCCAGCAGTAGAGCGGGGGGGTTGGGAGATACGCAGTATTTT. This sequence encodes CASSRAGGLGDTQYF.

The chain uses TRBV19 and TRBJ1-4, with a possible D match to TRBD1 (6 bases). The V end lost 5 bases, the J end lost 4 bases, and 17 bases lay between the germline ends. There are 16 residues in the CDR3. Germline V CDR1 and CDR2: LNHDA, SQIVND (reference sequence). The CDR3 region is CASSSRQVEGNEKLFF. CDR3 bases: TGTGCCAGTAGTTCCCGACAGGTGGAAGGTAATGAAAAACTGTTTTTT.

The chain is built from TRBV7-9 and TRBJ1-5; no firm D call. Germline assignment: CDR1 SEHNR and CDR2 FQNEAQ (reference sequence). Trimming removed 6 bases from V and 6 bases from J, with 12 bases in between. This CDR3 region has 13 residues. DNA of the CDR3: TGTGCCAGCAGTCCTGACGGACTTCAGCCCCAGCATTTT. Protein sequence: CASSPDGLQPQHF.

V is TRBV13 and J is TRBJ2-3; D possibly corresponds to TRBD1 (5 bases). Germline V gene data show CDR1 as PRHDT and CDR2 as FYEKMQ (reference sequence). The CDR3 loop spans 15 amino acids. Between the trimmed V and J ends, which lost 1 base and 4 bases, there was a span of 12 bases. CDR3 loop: CASSLVGVGSDTQYF. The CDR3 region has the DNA TGTGCCAGCAGCTTAGTAGGGGTTGGGTCAGATACGCAGTATTTT.

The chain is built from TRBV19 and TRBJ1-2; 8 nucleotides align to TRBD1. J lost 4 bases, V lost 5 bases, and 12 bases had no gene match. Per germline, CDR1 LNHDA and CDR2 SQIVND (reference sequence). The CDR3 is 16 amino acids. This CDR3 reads CASSPRAGGDSYGYTF. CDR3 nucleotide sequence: TGTGCCAGTAGTCCCAGGGCAGGGGGCGATAGCTATGGCTACACCTTC. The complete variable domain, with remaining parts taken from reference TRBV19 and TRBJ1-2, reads DGGITQSPKYLFRKEGQNVTLSCEQNLNHDAMYWYRQDPGQGLRLIYYSQIVNDFQKGDIAEGYSVSREKKESFPLTVTSAQKNPTAFYLCASSPRAGGDSYGYTFGSGTRLTVV.

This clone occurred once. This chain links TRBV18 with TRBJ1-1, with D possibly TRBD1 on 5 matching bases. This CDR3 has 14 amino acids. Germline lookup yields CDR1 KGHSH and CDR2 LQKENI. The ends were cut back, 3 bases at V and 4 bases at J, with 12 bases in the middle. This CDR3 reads CASSPVSGGTEAFF. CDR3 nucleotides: TGTGCCAGCTCACCGGTTTCCGGGGGCACTGAAGCTTTCTTT.

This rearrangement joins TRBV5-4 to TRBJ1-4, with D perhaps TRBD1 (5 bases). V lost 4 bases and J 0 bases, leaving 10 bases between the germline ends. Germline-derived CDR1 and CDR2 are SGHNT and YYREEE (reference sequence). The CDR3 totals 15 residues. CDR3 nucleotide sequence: TGTGCCAGCAGCATGGGGGGAGCAACTAATGAAAAACTGTTTTTT. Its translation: CASSMGGATNEKLFF.

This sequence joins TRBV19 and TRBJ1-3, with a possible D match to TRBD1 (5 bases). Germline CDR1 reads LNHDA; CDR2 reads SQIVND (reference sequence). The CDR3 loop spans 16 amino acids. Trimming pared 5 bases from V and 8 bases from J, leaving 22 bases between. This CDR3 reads CASSPTPGTPRHTIYF. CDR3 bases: TGTGCCAGTAGTCCCACCCCAGGGACTCCTCGCCACACCATATATTTT.